Listed below are T cell receptor beta chains from one sample, sequenced in a study of cytomegalovirus exposure and HLA in healthy donors. Sequencing was performed with immunoSEQ multiplex PCR; in TCRdb, only in-frame clones are kept and a portion is missing. Here the sample spans roughly 150,000 clones, roughly 68% being singletons. Sequencing was performed on PBMCs. The receptors were sampled from a man younger than 40 in good health and CMV-seropositive. Each CDR3 is given with its conserved first and last residue. A D gene is named only where the DNA matches it firmly. Clone size is shown for a subset of rows, as once, few, many or a class of expanded clone.

TRBV4-1,.,TRBJ1-2,.,CASSQIGDRYGYTF,TGCGCCAGCAGCCAGATCGGGGATAGGTATGGCTACACCTTC
TRBV19,.,TRBJ2-7,.,CASSFLTDSYEQYF,TGTGCCAGTAGTTTCCTGACTGACTCCTACGAGCAGTACTTC
TRBV29-1,.,TRBJ2-1,TRBD2,CSGTSGSFSYNEQFF,TGCAGTGGGACTAGCGGGAGTTTCTCCTACAATGAGCAGTTCTTC
TRBV29-1,.,TRBJ2-7,.,CSAADSYEQYF,TGCAGCGCTGCGGACTCCTACGAGCAGTACTTC
TRBV7-8,few,TRBJ2-7,TRBD1,CASSPGTGYQQYF,TGTGCCAGCAGCCCCGGGACAGGGTACCAGCAGTACTTC
TRBV5-4,.,TRBJ2-1,TRBD1,CASSKDRGNEQFF,TGTGCCAGCAGCAAAGACAGGGGCAATGAGCAGTTCTTC
TRBV5-3,.,TRBJ1-4,.,CARSQIWDNEGEKLFF,TGTGCCAGAAGCCAGATCTGGGACAACGAGGGTGAAAAACTGTTTTTT
TRBV7-9,few,TRBJ2-5,TRBD1,CASSPGQGTETQYF,TGTGCCAGCAGCCCAGGACAGGGAACCGAGACCCAGTACTTC
TRBV19,few,TRBJ2-1,TRBD2,CAIGRREYGEQFF,TGTGCCATTGGGCGGCGGGAGTACGGCGAGCAGTTCTTC
TRBV10-3,few,TRBJ1-1,.,CAISESGFDRNRRGF,TGTGCCATCAGTGAGTCGGGCTTTGACAGGAATCGGCGTGGCTTT
TRBV18,once,TRBJ1-2,TRBD1,CASSGQENYGYTF,TGTGCCAGCTCGGGACAGGAGAACTATGGCTACACCTTC
TRBV4-2,.,TRBJ2-7,TRBD1,CASSPWTGGYEQYF,TGTGCCAGCAGCCCGTGGACAGGGGGCTACGAGCAGTACTTC
TRBV7-9,.,TRBJ2-3,.,CASSDGLSTDTQYF,TGTGCCAGCAGCGACGGACTTAGCACAGATACGCAGTATTTT
TRBV11-2,.,TRBJ1-1,TRBD1,CASSLEDRGNTEAFF,TGTGCCAGCAGCTTAGAGGACAGGGGAAACACTGAAGCTTTCTTT
TRBV7-3,.,TRBJ2-7,TRBD1,CASSPGTGNYEQYF,TGTGCCAGCAGCCCCGGGACAGGCAATTACGAGCAGTACTTC
TRBV15,.,TRBJ1-5,.,CATRDRGNSNQPQHF,TGTGCCACCCGGGATCGGGGGAATAGCAATCAGCCCCAGCATTTT
TRBV5-1,.,TRBJ1-3,.,CASSPGGWDNSGNTIYF,TGCGCCAGCAGCCCAGGCGGGTGGGACAACTCTGGAAACACCATATATTTT
TRBV7-7,.,TRBJ2-2,.,CASSSGYTGELFF,TGTGCCAGCAGCAGCGGGTACACCGGGGAGCTGTTTTTT
TRBV2,.,TRBJ1-2,TRBD1,CASSQQTGLFGYTF,TGTGCCAGCAGTCAACAGACAGGGCTTTTTGGCTACACCTTC
TRBV5-5,.,TRBJ1-3,TRBD1,CASTNFTGVGNTIYF,TGTGCCAGCACTAATTTCACAGGGGTCGGAAACACCATATATTTT
TRBV4-1,.,TRBJ2-1,.,CASSQGASGAYNEQFF,TGCGCCAGCAGCCAAGGAGCGTCTGGCGCCTACAATGAGCAGTTCTTC
TRBV10-1,few,TRBJ1-5,.,CASSRDSNQPQHF,TGCGCCAGCAGTCGGGACTCCAATCAGCCCCAGCATTTT
TRBV15,.,TRBJ2-7,TRBD2,CATSTRLAGGSSYEQYF,TGTGCCACCAGCACCCGACTAGCGGGAGGGAGCTCCTACGAGCAGTACTTC
TRBV14,.,TRBJ1-2,.,CASSQNTGGVYRYTF,TGTGCCAGCAGCCAAAATACGGGAGGGGTCTATCGCTACACCTTC
TRBV28,.,TRBJ1-2,.,CASRIQDANYGYTF,TGTGCCAGCCGGATACAGGATGCTAACTATGGCTACACCTTC
TRBV9,.,TRBJ2-1,TRBD1,CASGPGTGGYNEQFF,TGTGCCAGCGGCCCCGGGACAGGGGGATACAATGAGCAGTTCTTC
TRBV7-9,.,TRBJ2-7,.,CSGRDSSYEQYF,TGTTCCGGGCGGGACTCCTCCTACGAGCAGTACTTC
TRBV5-1,.,TRBJ2-1,TRBD2,CASSFGLAGGRGHEQFF,TGCGCCAGCAGCTTTGGACTAGCGGGAGGCCGGGGCCATGAGCAGTTCTTC
TRBV28,.,TRBJ1-3,.,CASSPIISGNTIYF,TGTGCCAGCAGCCCTATTATCTCTGGAAACACCATATATTTT
TRBV30,.,TRBJ1-3,.,CAWSGGVGNTIYF,TGTGCCTGGAGTGGGGGGGTAGGAAACACCATATATTTT
TRBV19,.,TRBJ2-1,TRBD2,CASSAGLAGVEEQFF,TGTGCCAGTAGTGCAGGACTAGCGGGAGTTGAGGAGCAGTTCTTC
TRBV5-1,.,TRBJ2-6,TRBD1,CASSAGTGAPRANVLTF,TGCGCCAGCAGCGCGGGGACAGGGGCTCCTAGGGCCAACGTCCTGACTTTC
TRBV10-3,.,TRBJ2-1,.,CAISDVVSSYNEQFF,TGTGCCATCAGTGATGTGGTTAGCTCCTACAATGAGCAGTTCTTC
TRBV10-2,.,TRBJ2-7,.,CASSEDGYEQYF,TGCGCCAGCAGTGAGGACGGGTACGAGCAGTACTTC
TRBV9,.,TRBJ2-3,.,CASSLTGGSGTDTQYF,TGTGCCAGCAGTCTGACTGGGGGGAGTGGGACAGATACGCAGTATTTT
TRBV6-5,.,TRBJ2-1,.,CASRPGVLQEQFF,TGTGCCAGCAGGCCGGGAGTACTCCAAGAGCAGTTCTTC
TRBV18,.,TRBJ2-1,TRBD1,CASSTWGRGMGEQFF,TGTGCCAGCTCGACCTGGGGCAGGGGGATGGGTGAGCAGTTCTTC
TRBV19,.,TRBJ2-5,.,CASSPMVRYQETQYF,TGTGCCAGTAGTCCAATGGTACGGTACCAAGAGACCCAGTACTTC
TRBV5-4,.,TRBJ2-7,.,CASSLGLEDYEQYF,TGTGCCAGCAGCTTGGGTCTGGAGGACTACGAGCAGTACTTC